These T cell receptor beta chains were read from a single sample in a study of blood T cell repertoires in COVID-19. Produced via immunoSEQ multiplex PCR; TCRdb's table is partial and in-frame only. Among about 160,000 clones listed, less than 85% were seen once. Sequencing used peripheral blood. These receptors came from a woman in her thirties or forties with COVID-19, enrolled during active disease. Both conserved end residues are part of each CDR3. The D gene is left open where the match is weak. Clone size appears in some rows only: once, few, many, or a class for an expanded clone.

clone size,V gene,D gene,J gene,CDR3 length,CDR3 DNA,CDR3 protein
NA,TRBV27,NA,TRBJ2-2,12,TGTGCCAGCAGTTTTCGGGTCGGGGAGCTGTTTTTT,CASSFRVGELFF
NA,TRBV7-2,TRBD1,TRBJ1-1,12,TGTGCCAGCAGCGAACAGGGGCGGCTGGCTTTCTTT,CASSEQGRLAFF
few,TRBV28,NA,TRBJ1-3,14,TGTGCCAGCGGGCAGGGTCTCGGTGGAAACACCATATATTTT,CASGQGLGGNTIYF
NA,TRBV27,NA,TRBJ1-5,15,TGTGCCAGCAGGGCACAGACAGTTAGCAATCAGCCCCAGCATTTT,CASRAQTVSNQPQHF
NA,TRBV19,NA,TRBJ2-7,14,TGTGCCAGTAGTCCAGGGAAAGTTGGGTACGAGCAGTACTTC,CASSPGKVGYEQYF
NA,TRBV7-8,NA,TRBJ1-3,13,TGTGCCAGCAGCTCGGGCTCTGGAAACACCATATATTTT,CASSSGSGNTIYF
NA,TRBV3-1/TRBV3-2,NA,TRBJ1-2,14,TGTGCCAGCAGCCCGGTCTTGGCGGGGCTCGGCTACACCTTC,CASSPVLAGLGYTF
NA,TRBV15,TRBD2,TRBJ2-2,17,TGTGCCACCAGCAGAGGGACTAGCGGGAAAGGCAACGGGGAGCTGTTTTTT,CATSRGTSGKGNGELFF
NA,TRBV28,TRBD1,TRBJ1-5,15,TGTGCCAGCAGAGGACAGGGGATTTCCAATCAGCCCCAGCATTTT,CASRGQGISNQPQHF
NA,TRBV11-2,NA,TRBJ2-4,13,TGTGCCAGCAGCCCCCTGGGGAGTCTGGGTCAGTACTTC,CASSPLGSLGQYF
NA,TRBV19,NA,TRBJ1-5,13,TGTGCCAGTAGTGTCCAGATTGCTCAGCCCCAGCATTTT,CASSVQIAQPQHF
NA,TRBV6-5,NA,TRBJ2-3,15,TGTGCCAGCAGAGTACAGGGACGGGGCACAGATACGCAGTATTTT,CASRVQGRGTDTQYF
NA,TRBV6-5,TRBD1,TRBJ1-1,13,TGTGCCAGCAGTTTGACAGGGGTGGCTGAAGCTTTCTTT,CASSLTGVAEAFF
NA,TRBV2,NA,TRBJ2-1,12,TGTGCCAGCAGTTTGCGCGGCAATGAGCAGTTCTTC,CASSLRGNEQFF
NA,TRBV5-4,NA,TRBJ2-3,14,TGTGCCAGCAGCTGGGAGGACCGCTTAGGTACGCAGTATTTT,CASSWEDRLGTQYF
NA,TRBV5-8,NA,TRBJ2-5,16,TGTGCCAGCAGCCCCTCCAGCGGTCCGGCCCGTAGGGCCCAGTACTTC,CASSPSSGPARRAQYF
NA,TRBV29-1,TRBD2,TRBJ2-1,12,TGCAGCGCAAGACCGGGGGGCAATGAGCAGTTCTTC,CSARPGGNEQFF
NA,TRBV2,NA,TRBJ1-3,15,TGTGCCAGCAGTGATGGGTTTAGCACTGGAAACACCATATATTTT,CASSDGFSTGNTIYF
NA,TRBV4-1,TRBD1,TRBJ2-1,18,TGCGCCAGCAGCCAAGGAAGGCAAGACAGGGGGATTAACAATGAGCAGTTCTTC,CASSQGRQDRGINNEQFF
NA,TRBV28,NA,TRBJ2-1,12,TGTGCCAGCAGTTTGGGGGGCAATGAGCAGTTCTTC,CASSLGGNEQFF
NA,TRBV25-1,NA,TRBJ2-2,13,TGTGCCAGCGACGGAGGTAACACCGGGGAGCTGTTTTTT,CASDGGNTGELFF
NA,TRBV6-5,TRBD1,TRBJ2-1,14,TGTGCCAGCAGTTCTGATCTCGGGACAGATGAGCAGTTCTTC,CASSSDLGTDEQFF
NA,TRBV29-1,TRBD1,TRBJ2-7,13,TGCAGCGTTGAGGCAGGGGGTTCCTACGAGCAGTACTTC,CSVEAGGSYEQYF
NA,TRBV6-2/TRBV6-3,NA,TRBJ2-5,14,TGTGCCAGCAGCCTTCTAGCGTTGCAAGAGACCCAGTACTTC,CASSLLALQETQYF
NA,TRBV10-3,TRBD2,TRBJ2-1,14,TGTGCCATCGGATGGGGACTAGCGGGAGATGAGCAGTTCTTC,CAIGWGLAGDEQFF
NA,TRBV7-9,NA,TRBJ2-5,13,TGTGCCAGCAGCTACGGGGTGTGGGAGACCCAGTACTTC,CASSYGVWETQYF
NA,TRBV2,NA,TRBJ2-7,15,TGTGCCAGCAGGGGGTCGTGGGGCAGATCCTACGAGCAGTACTTC,CASRGSWGRSYEQYF
NA,TRBV4-1,TRBD1,TRBJ2-1,15,TGCGCCAGCAGCCCGACAGGGGGCACCTACAATGAGCAGTTCTTC,CASSPTGGTYNEQFF
NA,TRBV14,TRBD2,TRBJ2-7,17,TGTGCCAGCAGCCAAGAATTCGGACTAGGTCCCGACTACGAGCAGTACTTC,CASSQEFGLGPDYEQYF
NA,TRBV5-1,NA,TRBJ1-4,13,TGCGCCAGCAGCTTGCTAAGGGGTGAAAAACTGTTTTTT,CASSLLRGEKLFF
few,TRBV10-2,TRBD2,TRBJ2-5,16,TGCGCCGCTTCGGGACTAGCGCAAACAGCCCAAGAGACCCAGTACTTC,CAASGLAQTAQETQYF
few,TRBV6-6,TRBD1,TRBJ1-2,15,TGTGCCAGCAGTTACGGCCGGGACAGGGGTTCTGGCTACACCTTC,CASSYGRDRGSGYTF
NA,TRBV7-9,NA,TRBJ1-5,14,TGTGCCAGCAGCTCAGGGCAAAGCAATCAGCCCCAGCATTTT,CASSSGQSNQPQHF
NA,TRBV7-2,NA,TRBJ1-1,14,TGTGCCAGCAGCTTAGGTATAGGGGACACTGAAGCTTTCTTT,CASSLGIGDTEAFF
NA,TRBV28,TRBD1,TRBJ1-2,13,TGTGCCAGCAGTTTAGGAGGGGGCCGTGGCTACACCTTC,CASSLGGGRGYTF
NA,TRBV3-1/TRBV3-2,NA,TRBJ1-1,16,TGTGCCAGCAGCCCTCGTCCTACAGGGTTGGGCACTGAAGCTTTCTTT,CASSPRPTGLGTEAFF
NA,TRBV27,NA,TRBJ2-7,17,TGTGCCAGCAGTTTATCGGGTGGGGGCAGCAAGGCCTACGAGCAGTACTTC,CASSLSGGGSKAYEQYF
NA,TRBV7-6,NA,TRBJ1-6,12,TGTGCCAGCAGCTTACTGAATTCACCCCTCCACTTT,CASSLLNSPLHF
NA,TRBV2,TRBD1,TRBJ2-1,15,TGTGCCAGCAGTGAACCGGGACAGGGTGGGAATGAGCAGTTCTTC,CASSEPGQGGNEQFF
NA,TRBV6-2/TRBV6-3,TRBD2,TRBJ2-3,16,TGTGCCAGCAGTACGGGACTAGCGGGGGGTCGAGATACGCAGTATTTT,CASSTGLAGGRDTQYF
NA,TRBV11-2,TRBD2,TRBJ2-2,16,TGTGCCAGCAGCTTATTCGCTAGCGGTAACACCGGGGAGCTGTTTTTT,CASSLFASGNTGELFF
medium-sized,TRBV7-2,TRBD1,TRBJ2-7,16,TGTGCCAGCAGCTTAAGTGGGACAGGCGCATCCTACGAGCAGTACTTC,CASSLSGTGASYEQYF
few,TRBV5-4,NA,TRBJ1-1,13,TGTGCCAGCAGCTTTGGGCGGAACACTGAAGCTTTCTTT,CASSFGRNTEAFF
NA,TRBV19,NA,TRBJ1-4,17,TGTGCCAGTAGACCCGGGACAATTAGGAAGTCCAGTGAAAAACTGTTTTTT,CASRPGTIRKSSEKLFF
NA,TRBV6-1,NA,TRBJ2-3,15,TGTGCCAGCAGTGAAGCGCTTCTACCCACAGATACGCAGTATTTT,CASSEALLPTDTQYF
NA,TRBV11-2,TRBD1,TRBJ2-3,14,TGTGCCAGCAGCTTGGTACAGGGGACGAATACGCAGTATTTT,CASSLVQGTNTQYF
NA,TRBV10-2,NA,TRBJ1-3,15,TGCGCCAGCAGTGAGTCGTGGACAATCGGAAACACCATATATTTT,CASSESWTIGNTIYF
NA,TRBV27,NA,TRBJ1-1,16,TGTGCCAGCAGTTTAACGGGAGTATCGCTTGGCACTGAAGCTTTCTTT,CASSLTGVSLGTEAFF
NA,TRBV2,TRBD1,TRBJ1-1,11,TGTGCCAGCAGAGGGGGACAGGGGATTTTCTTT,CASRGGQGIFF
once,TRBV19,NA,TRBJ2-1,15,TGTGCCACGAGCATGGGCTACTCGGTCTACAATGAGCAGTTCTTC,CATSMGYSVYNEQFF
NA,TRBV19,NA,TRBJ1-3,14,TGTGCCAGTAGTATCGGAGCCTCTGGAAACACCATATATTTT,CASSIGASGNTIYF
NA,TRBV10-3,TRBD1,TRBJ1-1,13,TGTGCCATCCAGGACAGGGGTAACACTGAAGCTTTCTTT,CAIQDRGNTEAFF
NA,TRBV9,NA,TRBJ2-7,15,TGTGCCAGCAGCGTAGGTGGACTCCAGTCCTACGAGCAGTACTTC,CASSVGGLQSYEQYF